This is a list of T cell receptor beta chains from one sample in a study of blood T cell repertoires in COVID-19. Using immunoSEQ multiplex PCR, the repertoire was profiled, and TCRdb retains in-frame clones only, with some absent. Among 65,000 to 85,000 clones, around 87% were seen once, and the ten largest hold roughly 10%. The sample taken for sequencing was peripheral blood. Receptors were obtained from a woman under 30 with acute or convalescent COVID-19. Each CDR3 is given without its conserved first and last residue. Each record gives: V gene, CDR3 protein.

v_call: TRBV11-2
cdr3_aa: ASSLAARGLSNYEQY

v_call: TRBV2
cdr3_aa: ASSGQFGGYT

v_call: TRBV28
cdr3_aa: ASSSDRQNTEAF

v_call: TRBV5-6
cdr3_aa: ASSQFRGDYGYT

v_call: TRBV29-1
cdr3_aa: SAQVDSYEQY

v_call: TRBV14
cdr3_aa: ASRGTGPTGELF

v_call: TRBV18
cdr3_aa: ASSSTGTNYGYT

v_call: TRBV7-9
cdr3_aa: ASSSFQREKNEQF

v_call: TRBV4-1
cdr3_aa: ASSRISQGQPQH

v_call: TRBV19
cdr3_aa: ASSTWAYQPQH

v_call: TRBV14
cdr3_aa: ASSQDLNYGYT